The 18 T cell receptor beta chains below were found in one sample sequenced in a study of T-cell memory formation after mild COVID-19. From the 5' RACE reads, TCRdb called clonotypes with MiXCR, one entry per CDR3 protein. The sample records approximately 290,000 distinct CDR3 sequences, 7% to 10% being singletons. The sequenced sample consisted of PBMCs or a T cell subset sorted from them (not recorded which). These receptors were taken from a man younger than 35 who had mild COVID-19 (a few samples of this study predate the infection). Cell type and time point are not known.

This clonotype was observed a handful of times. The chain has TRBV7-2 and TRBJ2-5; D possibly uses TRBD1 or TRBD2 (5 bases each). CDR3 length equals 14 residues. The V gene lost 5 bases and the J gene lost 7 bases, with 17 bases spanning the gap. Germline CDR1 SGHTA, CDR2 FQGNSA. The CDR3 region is CASSRTRGAGTQYF. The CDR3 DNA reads TGTGCCAGCAGCAGAACTAGAGGGGCCGGGACCCAGTACTTC.

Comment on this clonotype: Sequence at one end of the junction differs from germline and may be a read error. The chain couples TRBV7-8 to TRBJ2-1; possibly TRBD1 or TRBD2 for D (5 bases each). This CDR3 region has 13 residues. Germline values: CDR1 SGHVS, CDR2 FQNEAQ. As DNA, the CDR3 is TGTGCCAGCGGACTTGGGGGTTACAATGAACAGTTCTTC. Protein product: CASGLGGYNEQFF.

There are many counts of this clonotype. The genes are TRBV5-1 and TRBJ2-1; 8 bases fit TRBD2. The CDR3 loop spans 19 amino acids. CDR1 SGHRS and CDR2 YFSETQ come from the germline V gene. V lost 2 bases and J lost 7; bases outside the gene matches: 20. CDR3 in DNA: TGCGCCAGCAGCTTTCGGCTCAGACGGGAGGGGGTAATAAAGAATGAGCAGTTCTTC. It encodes CASSFRLRREGVIKNEQFF.

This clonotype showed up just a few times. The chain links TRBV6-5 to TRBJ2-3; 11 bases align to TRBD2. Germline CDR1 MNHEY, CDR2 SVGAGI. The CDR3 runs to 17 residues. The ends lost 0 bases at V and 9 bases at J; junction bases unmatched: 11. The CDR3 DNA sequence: TGTGCCAGCAGTTACTCCCGGTGGTCTAGCGGGGGGCGGACGCAGTATTTT. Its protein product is CASSYSRWSSGGRTQYF.

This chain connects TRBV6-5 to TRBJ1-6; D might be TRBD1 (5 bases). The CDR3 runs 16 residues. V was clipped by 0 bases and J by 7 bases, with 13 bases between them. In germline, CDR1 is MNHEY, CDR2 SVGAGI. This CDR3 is CASSYSNQGTNSPLHF. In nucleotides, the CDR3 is TGTGCCAGCAGTTACTCCAACCAGGGAACAAATTCACCCCTCCACTTT.

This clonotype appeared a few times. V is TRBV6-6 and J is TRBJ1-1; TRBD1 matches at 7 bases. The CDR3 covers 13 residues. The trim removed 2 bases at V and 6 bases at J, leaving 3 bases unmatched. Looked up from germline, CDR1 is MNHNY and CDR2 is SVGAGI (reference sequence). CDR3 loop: CASSYGQVAEAFF. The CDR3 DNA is TGTGCCAGCAGTTACGGACAGGTCGCTGAAGCTTTCTTT.

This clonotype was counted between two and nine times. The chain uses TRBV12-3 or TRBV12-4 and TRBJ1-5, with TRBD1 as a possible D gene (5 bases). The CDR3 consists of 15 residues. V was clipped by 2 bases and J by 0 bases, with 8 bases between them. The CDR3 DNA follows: TGTGCCAGCAGTTTAACCAGGGATAGCAATCAGCCCCAGCATTTT. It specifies CASSLTRDSNQPQHF.

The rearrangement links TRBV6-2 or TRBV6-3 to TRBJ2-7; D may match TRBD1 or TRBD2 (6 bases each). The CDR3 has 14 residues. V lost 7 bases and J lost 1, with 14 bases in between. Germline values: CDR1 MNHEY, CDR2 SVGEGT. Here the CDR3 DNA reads TGTGCCAGCAAAATTTTAGGGGGGTCCTACGAGCAGTACTTC. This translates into CASKILGGSYEQYF.

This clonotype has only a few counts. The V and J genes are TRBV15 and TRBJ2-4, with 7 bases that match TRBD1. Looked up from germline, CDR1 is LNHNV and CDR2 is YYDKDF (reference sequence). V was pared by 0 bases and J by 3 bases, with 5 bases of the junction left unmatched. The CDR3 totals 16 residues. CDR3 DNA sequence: TGTGCCACCAGCAGAGAAGGGGGCTTGGGCAAAAACATTCAGTACTTC. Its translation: CATSREGGLGKNIQYF.

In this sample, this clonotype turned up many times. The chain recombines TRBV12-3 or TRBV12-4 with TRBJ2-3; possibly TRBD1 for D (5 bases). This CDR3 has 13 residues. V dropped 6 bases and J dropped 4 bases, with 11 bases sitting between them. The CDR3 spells CASSLQGADTQYF. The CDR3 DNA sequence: TGTGCCAGCAGCTTACAAGGGGCAGATACGCAGTATTTT.

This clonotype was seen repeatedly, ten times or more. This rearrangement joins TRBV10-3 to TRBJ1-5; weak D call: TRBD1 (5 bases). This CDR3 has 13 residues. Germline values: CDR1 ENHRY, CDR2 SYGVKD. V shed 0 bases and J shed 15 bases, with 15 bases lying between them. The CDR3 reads CAISESAGDGPHF. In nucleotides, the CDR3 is TGTGCCATCAGTGAGTCGGCCGGGGACGGACCGCATTTT.

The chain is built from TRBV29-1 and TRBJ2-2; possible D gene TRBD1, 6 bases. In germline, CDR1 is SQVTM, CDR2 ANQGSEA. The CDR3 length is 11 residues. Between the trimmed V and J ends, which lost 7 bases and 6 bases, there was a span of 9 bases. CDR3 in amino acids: CSAHRAGELFF. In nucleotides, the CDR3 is TGCAGCGCCCACAGGGCCGGGGAGCTGTTTTTT.

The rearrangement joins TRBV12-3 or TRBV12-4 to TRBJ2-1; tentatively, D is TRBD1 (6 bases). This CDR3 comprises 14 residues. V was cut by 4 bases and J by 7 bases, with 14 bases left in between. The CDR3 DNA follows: TGTGCCAGCAGTTCAATGGGGGCGAGGAATGAGCAGTTCTTC. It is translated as CASSSMGARNEQFF.

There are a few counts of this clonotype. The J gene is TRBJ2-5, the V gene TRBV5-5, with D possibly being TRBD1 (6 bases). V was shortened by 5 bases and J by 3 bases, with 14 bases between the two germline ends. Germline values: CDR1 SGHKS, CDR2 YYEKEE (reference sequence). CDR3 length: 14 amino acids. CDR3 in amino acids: CASRVSGVEETQYF. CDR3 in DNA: TGTGCCAGCAGGGTGTCAGGGGTTGAAGAGACCCAGTACTTC. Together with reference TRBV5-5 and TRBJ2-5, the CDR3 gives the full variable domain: DAGVTQSPTHLIKTRGQQVTLRCSPISGHKSVSWYQQVLGQGPQFIFQYYEKEERGRGNFPDRFSARQFPNYSSELNVNALLLGDSALYLCASRVSGVEETQYFGPGTRLLVL.

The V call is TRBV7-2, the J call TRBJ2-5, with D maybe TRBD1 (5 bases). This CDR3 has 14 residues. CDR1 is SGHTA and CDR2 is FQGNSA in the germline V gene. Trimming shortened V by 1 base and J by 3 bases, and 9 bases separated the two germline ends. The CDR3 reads CASSLVSREETQYF. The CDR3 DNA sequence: TGTGCCAGCAGCTTAGTTAGCAGGGAAGAGACCCAGTACTTC.

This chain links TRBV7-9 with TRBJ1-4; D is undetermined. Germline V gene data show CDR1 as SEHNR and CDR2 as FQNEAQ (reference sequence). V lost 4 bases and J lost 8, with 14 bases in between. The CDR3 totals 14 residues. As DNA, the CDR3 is TGTGCCAGCAGCTCCCGAGGCTATCGGGAAAAACTGTTTTTT. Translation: CASSSRGYREKLFF.

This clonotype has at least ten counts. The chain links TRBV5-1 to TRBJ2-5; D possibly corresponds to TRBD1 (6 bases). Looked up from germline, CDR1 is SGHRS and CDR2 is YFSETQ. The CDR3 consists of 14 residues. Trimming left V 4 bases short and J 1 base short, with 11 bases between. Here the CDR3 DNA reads TGCGCCAGCAGCGGGGGCTCCGGCCAAGAGACCCAGTACTTC. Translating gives CASSGGSGQETQYF.

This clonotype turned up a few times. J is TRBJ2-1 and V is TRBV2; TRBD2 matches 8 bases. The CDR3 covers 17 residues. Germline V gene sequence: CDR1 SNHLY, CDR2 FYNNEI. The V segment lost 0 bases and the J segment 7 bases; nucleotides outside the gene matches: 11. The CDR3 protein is CASSEAVSGGARNEQFF. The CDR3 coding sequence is TGTGCCAGCAGTGAAGCGGTGAGCGGGGGAGCCAGAAATGAGCAGTTCTTC. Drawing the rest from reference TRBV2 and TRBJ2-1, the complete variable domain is EPEVTQTPSHQVTQMGQEVILRCVPISNHLYFYWYRQILGQKVEFLVSFYNNEISEKSEIFDDQFSVERPDGSNFTLKIRSTKLEDSAMYFCASSEAVSGGARNEQFFGPGTRLTVL.